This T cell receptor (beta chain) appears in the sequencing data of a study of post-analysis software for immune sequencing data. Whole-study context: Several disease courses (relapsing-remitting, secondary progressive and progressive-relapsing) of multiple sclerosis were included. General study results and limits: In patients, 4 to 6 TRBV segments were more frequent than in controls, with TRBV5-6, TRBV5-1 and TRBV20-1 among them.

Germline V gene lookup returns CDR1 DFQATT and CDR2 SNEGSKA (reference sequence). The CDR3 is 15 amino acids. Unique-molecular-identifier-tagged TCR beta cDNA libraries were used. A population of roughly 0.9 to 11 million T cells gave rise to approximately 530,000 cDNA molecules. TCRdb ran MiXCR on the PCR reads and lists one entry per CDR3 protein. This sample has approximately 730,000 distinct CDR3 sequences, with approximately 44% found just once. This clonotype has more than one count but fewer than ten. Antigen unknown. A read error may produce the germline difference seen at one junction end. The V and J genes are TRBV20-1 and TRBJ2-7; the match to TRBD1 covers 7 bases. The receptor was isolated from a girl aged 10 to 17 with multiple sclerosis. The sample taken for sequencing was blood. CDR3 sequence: CSAGDTYGTAYEQYF. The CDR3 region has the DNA TGCAGTGCTGGAGACACTTACGGGACAGCCTACGAGCAGTACTTC.